Listed below are T cell receptor beta chains from one sample, sequenced in a study of beta chain features in type 1 diabetes. Generated by immunoSEQ multiplex PCR, the TCRdb table keeps only in-frame clones and is missing some. The repertoire includes some 270,000 clones, roughly 8% of them detected once, and about 0.93% sits in the top ten. The specimen sequenced was central memory CD4+ T cells from blood. The receptors here all came from a woman aged 18-29 years in good health. Each CDR3 is given with its conserved first and last residue. The D gene is left open where the match is weak. Size is omitted from some rows. Given values are once, few, many or a class for expanded clones.

D gene: .; clone size: few; V gene: TRBV5-1; CDR3 length: 13; J gene: TRBJ1-4; CDR3 protein: CASSGDLGRKLFF; CDR3 DNA: TGCGCCAGCAGCGGGGACCTCGGTCGAAAACTGTTTTTT
D gene: .; clone size: few; V gene: TRBV5-1; CDR3 length: 14; J gene: TRBJ2-5; CDR3 protein: CASSWLALQETQYF; CDR3 DNA: TGCGCCAGCAGCTGGCTAGCGCTCCAAGAGACCCAGTACTTC
D gene: .; clone size: .; V gene: TRBV5-1; CDR3 length: 13; J gene: TRBJ1-1; CDR3 protein: CASSFRPNTEAFF; CDR3 DNA: TGCGCCAGCAGCTTCAGACCTAACACTGAAGCTTTCTTT
D gene: TRBD1; clone size: few; V gene: TRBV30; CDR3 length: 15; J gene: TRBJ2-2; CDR3 protein: CAWSGQGTDTGELFF; CDR3 DNA: TGTGCCTGGAGTGGACAGGGAACGGACACCGGGGAGCTGTTTTTT
D gene: .; clone size: many; V gene: TRBV6-6; CDR3 length: 13; J gene: TRBJ2-6; CDR3 protein: CAIKTAGANVLTF; CDR3 DNA: TGTGCCATCAAGACGGCTGGGGCCAACGTCCTGACTTTC
D gene: .; clone size: .; V gene: TRBV5-1; CDR3 length: 15; J gene: TRBJ2-7; CDR3 protein: CASSLASAGSGEQYF; CDR3 DNA: TGCGCCAGCAGCTTGGCGTCGGCGGGGAGCGGCGAGCAGTACTTC
D gene: .; clone size: many; V gene: TRBV21-1; CDR3 length: 16; J gene: TRBJ1-4; CDR3 protein: CASSIAVGTGNEKLFF; CDR3 DNA: .
D gene: .; clone size: .; V gene: TRBV6-5; CDR3 length: 15; J gene: TRBJ2-6; CDR3 protein: CASGRQFSGANVLTF; CDR3 DNA: TGTGCCAGCGGTCGACAGTTCTCTGGGGCCAACGTCCTGACTTTC
D gene: .; clone size: few; V gene: TRBV4-2; CDR3 length: 16; J gene: TRBJ2-3; CDR3 protein: CASSQDKGGGTDTQYF; CDR3 DNA: TGTGCCAGCAGCCAAGATAAGGGGGGGGGCACAGATACGCAGTATTTT
D gene: TRBD1; clone size: few; V gene: TRBV25-1; CDR3 length: 14; J gene: TRBJ1-2; CDR3 protein: CASSRTGVAYGYTF; CDR3 DNA: TGTGCCAGCAGCAGGACAGGGGTCGCCTATGGCTACACCTTC
D gene: .; clone size: .; V gene: TRBV20-1; CDR3 length: 11; J gene: TRBJ1-4; CDR3 protein: CSAMSFGGLFF; CDR3 DNA: TGCAGTGCTATGTCGTTTGGCGGACTGTTTTTT
D gene: TRBD1; clone size: few; V gene: TRBV19; CDR3 length: 13; J gene: TRBJ2-2; CDR3 protein: CASSTTGLGELFF; CDR3 DNA: TGTGCCAGTAGTACGACAGGGCTCGGGGAGCTGTTTTTT
D gene: TRBD2; clone size: .; V gene: TRBV7-2; CDR3 length: 15; J gene: TRBJ2-3; CDR3 protein: CASSARAGGADTQYF; CDR3 DNA: TGTGCCAGCAGCGCCCGGGCGGGAGGCGCAGATACGCAGTATTTT
D gene: .; clone size: few; V gene: TRBV7-8; CDR3 length: 15; J gene: TRBJ2-1; CDR3 protein: CASSSPGRGHNEQFF; CDR3 DNA: TGTGCCAGCAGCTCGCCGGGACGGGGCCACAATGAGCAGTTCTTC
D gene: .; clone size: many; V gene: TRBV7-2; CDR3 length: 15; J gene: TRBJ2-5; CDR3 protein: CASSPNGQPDETQYF; CDR3 DNA: TGTGCCAGCAGCCCAAACGGGCAGCCCGATGAGACCCAGTACTTC
D gene: .; clone size: few; V gene: TRBV7-8; CDR3 length: 14; J gene: TRBJ2-2; CDR3 protein: CASSLEEGAGELFF; CDR3 DNA: TGTGCCAGCAGCTTAGAGGAGGGAGCGGGGGAGCTGTTTTTT
D gene: .; clone size: many; V gene: TRBV21-1; CDR3 length: 13; J gene: TRBJ1-1; CDR3 protein: CASSKRENTEAFF; CDR3 DNA: TGTGCCAGCAGCAAAAGGGAGAACACTGAAGCTTTCTTT
D gene: TRBD1; clone size: few; V gene: TRBV12-5; CDR3 length: 14; J gene: TRBJ1-1; CDR3 protein: CASGLGQGSGEAFF; CDR3 DNA: TGTGCTAGTGGTTTGGGACAGGGATCCGGTGAAGCTTTCTTT
D gene: TRBD2; clone size: .; V gene: TRBV11-2; CDR3 length: 16; J gene: TRBJ2-3; CDR3 protein: CASSPIWGGGADTQYF; CDR3 DNA: TGTGCCAGCAGCCCCATCTGGGGGGGAGGCGCAGATACGCAGTATTTT
D gene: .; clone size: few; V gene: TRBV7-2; CDR3 length: 15; J gene: TRBJ2-2; CDR3 protein: CASSLTGLSTGELFF; CDR3 DNA: TGTGCCAGCAGCTTAACGGGATTATCCACCGGGGAGCTGTTTTTT
D gene: .; clone size: .; V gene: TRBV9; CDR3 length: 17; J gene: TRBJ2-3; CDR3 protein: CASSVAPFRGSTDTQYF; CDR3 DNA: TGTGCCAGCAGCGTAGCCCCCTTTCGCGGGAGCACAGATACGCAGTATTTT
D gene: TRBD1; clone size: few; V gene: TRBV10-3; CDR3 length: 15; J gene: TRBJ1-1; CDR3 protein: CAITPQGAGGTEAFF; CDR3 DNA: TGTGCCATCACGCCCCAGGGGGCCGGCGGCACTGAAGCTTTCTTT
D gene: .; clone size: few; V gene: TRBV19; CDR3 length: 14; J gene: TRBJ1-5; CDR3 protein: CASSTSTGGKPQHF; CDR3 DNA: TGTGCCAGTAGTACGTCGACAGGAGGGAAGCCCCAGCATTTT
D gene: TRBD1; clone size: few; V gene: TRBV4-2; CDR3 length: 14; J gene: TRBJ1-6; CDR3 protein: CASSPGQGHSPLHF; CDR3 DNA: TGTGCCAGCAGCCCGGGACAGGGACATTCACCCCTCCACTTT
D gene: TRBD1; clone size: .; V gene: TRBV11-1; CDR3 length: 15; J gene: TRBJ1-6; CDR3 protein: CASSLNRGRVSPLHF; CDR3 DNA: TGTGCCAGCAGCTTAAACAGGGGGCGAGTTTCACCCCTCCACTTT
D gene: TRBD1; clone size: .; V gene: TRBV18; CDR3 length: 17; J gene: TRBJ2-1; CDR3 protein: CASSPGRVDRGYNEQFF; CDR3 DNA: TGTGCCAGCTCACCAGGGCGTGTGGACAGGGGGTACAATGAGCAGTTCTTC
D gene: .; clone size: .; V gene: TRBV6-4; CDR3 length: 14; J gene: TRBJ2-3; CDR3 protein: CASSDGGGPDTQYF; CDR3 DNA: TGTGCCAGCAGTGACGGTGGGGGCCCAGATACGCAGTATTTT
D gene: .; clone size: few; V gene: TRBV30; CDR3 length: 11; J gene: TRBJ1-2; CDR3 protein: CAWSRATSYTF; CDR3 DNA: TGTGCCTGGAGTAGGGCTACCAGCTACACCTTC
D gene: .; clone size: few; V gene: TRBV2; CDR3 length: 15; J gene: TRBJ1-4; CDR3 protein: CASSGRQAKNEKLFF; CDR3 DNA: TGTGCCAGCAGTGGTCGGCAGGCCAAGAATGAAAAACTGTTTTTT
D gene: TRBD1; clone size: few; V gene: TRBV5-1; CDR3 length: 14; J gene: TRBJ1-4; CDR3 protein: CASNTGTANEKLFF; CDR3 DNA: TGCGCCAGCAATACCGGGACAGCTAATGAAAAACTGTTTTTT
D gene: TRBD1; clone size: few; V gene: TRBV5-1; CDR3 length: 16; J gene: TRBJ1-5; CDR3 protein: CASSTGTGGRHQPQHF; CDR3 DNA: TGCGCCAGCAGCACAGGGACAGGGGGCCGTCATCAGCCCCAGCATTTT
D gene: .; clone size: .; V gene: TRBV18; CDR3 length: 14; J gene: TRBJ2-3; CDR3 protein: CASSGLQRADTQYF; CDR3 DNA: TGTGCCAGCTCAGGGCTTCAACGGGCAGATACGCAGTATTTT
D gene: .; clone size: .; V gene: TRBV5-6; CDR3 length: 16; J gene: TRBJ2-7; CDR3 protein: CASSLAPVSRTYEQYF; CDR3 DNA: TGTGCCAGCAGCTTGGCCCCGGTCTCAAGGACCTACGAGCAGTACTTC
D gene: TRBD1; clone size: .; V gene: TRBV5-1; CDR3 length: 15; J gene: TRBJ2-5; CDR3 protein: CASSLVGTGEETQYF; CDR3 DNA: TGCGCCAGCAGCTTGGTCGGTACAGGGGAAGAGACCCAGTACTTC
D gene: .; clone size: few; V gene: TRBV5-4; CDR3 length: 13; J gene: TRBJ2-5; CDR3 protein: CASSLALRETQYF; CDR3 DNA: TGTGCCAGCAGCTTGGCCCTGAGGGAGACCCAGTACTTC
D gene: .; clone size: few; V gene: TRBV27; CDR3 length: 23; J gene: TRBJ2-6; CDR3 protein: CASSLSFLVGEGFRGAGANVLTF; CDR3 DNA: TGTGCCAGCAGTTTATCGTTTTTAGTGGGAGAGGGCTTTAGAGGGGCTGGGGCCAACGTCCTGACTTTC
D gene: TRBD1; clone size: few; V gene: TRBV7-8; CDR3 length: 14; J gene: TRBJ1-5; CDR3 protein: CASSPGTAAQPQHF; CDR3 DNA: TGTGCCAGCAGCCCCGGGACAGCTGCTCAGCCCCAGCATTTT
D gene: .; clone size: many; V gene: TRBV7-2; CDR3 length: 14; J gene: TRBJ2-1; CDR3 protein: CASSLELAYNEQFF; CDR3 DNA: TGTGCCAGCAGCTTAGAGCTAGCCTACAATGAGCAGTTCTTC
D gene: .; clone size: many; V gene: TRBV19; CDR3 length: 15; J gene: TRBJ1-4; CDR3 protein: CASSIVQGLVEKLFF; CDR3 DNA: TGTGCCAGTAGTATCGTACAGGGTCTCGTCGAAAAACTGTTTTTT
D gene: .; clone size: few; V gene: TRBV6-6; CDR3 length: 14; J gene: TRBJ1-5; CDR3 protein: CASSYDGRDQPQHF; CDR3 DNA: TGTGCCAGCAGTTACGACGGACGGGATCAGCCCCAGCATTTT